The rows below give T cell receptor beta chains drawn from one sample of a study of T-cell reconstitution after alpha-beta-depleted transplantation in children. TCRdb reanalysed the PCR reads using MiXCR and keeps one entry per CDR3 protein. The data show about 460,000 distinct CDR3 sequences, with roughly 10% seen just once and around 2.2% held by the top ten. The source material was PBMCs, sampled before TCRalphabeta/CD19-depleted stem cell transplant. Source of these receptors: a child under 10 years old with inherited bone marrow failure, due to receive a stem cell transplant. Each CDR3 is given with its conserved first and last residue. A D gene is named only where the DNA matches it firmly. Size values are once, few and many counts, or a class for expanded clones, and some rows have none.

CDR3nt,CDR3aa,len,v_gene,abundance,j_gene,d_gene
TGCGCCAGCAGCTCTAGGACTAGCGGGACCGAGCAGTACTTC,CASSSRTSGTEQYF,14,TRBV5-1,many,TRBJ2-7,TRBD2
TGTGCCAGCAGCTGGGGTGGGTTCGGAGATACGCAGTATTTT,CASSWGGFGDTQYF,14,TRBV5-5,many,TRBJ2-3,.
TGTGCCAGCAGTGAAAGGACTAGCAGCGATGAGCAGTTCTTC,CASSERTSSDEQFF,14,TRBV2,few,TRBJ2-1,TRBD2
TGCGCCAGCAGCTCTCTAGCGGGCGCCTACGAGCAGTACTTC,CASSSLAGAYEQYF,14,TRBV5-1,many,TRBJ2-7,TRBD2
TGTGCCAGCAGCAAAGCGCTTTACGGCTCCTACAATGAGCAGTTCTTC,CASSKALYGSYNEQFF,16,TRBV21-1,many,TRBJ2-1,.
TGTGCCAGCAGCCGCCAACTAGCGGGAGTGGGGAATGAGCAGTTCTTC,CASSRQLAGVGNEQFF,16,TRBV7-2,many,TRBJ2-1,TRBD2
TGTGCCACCAGTGATTGGGACGGCTACGAGCAGTACTTC,CATSDWDGYEQYF,13,TRBV24-1,few,TRBJ2-7,.
TGCGCCAGCAGCTGGGATGATGGAGGGCAAAATTCACCCCTCCACTTT,CASSWDDGGQNSPLHF,16,TRBV5-1,many,TRBJ1-6,.
TGTGCCAGCAGCCAGCAGTCGGGGGAGGGCAATGAGCAGTTCTTC,CASSQQSGEGNEQFF,15,TRBV11-3,few,TRBJ2-1,TRBD2
TGTGCCAGCAGGCCTTCAGGCTCTGGAAACACCATATATTTT,CASRPSGSGNTIYF,14,TRBV12-3/TRBV12-4,many,TRBJ1-3,.
TGTGCCAGCAGCTTAGAATCCGGGAGAAGCGCACCCCTCCACTTT,CASSLESGRSAPLHF,15,TRBV7-8,many,TRBJ1-6,.
TGTGCCAGTAGTATAGTCGGGGTATCCGAAGCTTTCTTT,CASSIVGVSEAFF,13,TRBV19,.,TRBJ1-1,.
TGTGCCAGCAGGACTTCCCAGGGGCCCGATGCTGAAGCTTTCTTT,CASRTSQGPDAEAFF,15,TRBV2,.,TRBJ1-1,.
TGCAGCGTTGTTGGGTACCAAGAGACCCAGTACTTC,CSVVGYQETQYF,12,TRBV29-1,many,TRBJ2-5,.
TGTGCCAGCAGCTTGCGAATTTACTCTGGGGCCAACGTCCTGACTTTC,CASSLRIYSGANVLTF,16,TRBV5-6,many,TRBJ2-6,.
TGCGCCAGCAGCCTCGGGACTAGCGGGAACGGGGAGCAGTACTTC,CASSLGTSGNGEQYF,15,TRBV4-1,many,TRBJ2-7,TRBD2
TGTGCCAGCAGTTGGAAGGGTGAGAGCTACGAGCAGTACTTC,CASSWKGESYEQYF,14,TRBV6-2/TRBV6-3,many,TRBJ2-7,.
TGTGCCAGCAGCTTAGTGGGCGGGAGGGCCGGCTACGAGCAGTACTTC,CASSLVGGRAGYEQYF,16,TRBV7-8,few,TRBJ2-7,TRBD2